Below are 7 T cell receptor beta chains sequenced from a single sample in a study of cytomegalovirus exposure and HLA in healthy donors. The study ran its PCR with 60 Vbeta and 13 Jbeta primers. Method: immunoSEQ multiplex PCR; TCRdb's copy keeps in-frame clones and lacks some. This sample has about 160,000 clones; roughly 77% occur once, and the top ten carry approximately 3.7%. Sequenced material: PBMCs. The receptors were gathered from a human donor in good health.

The genes are TRBV6-5 and TRBJ1-1; perhaps TRBD1 as D (5 bases). This CDR3 has 14 residues. Per the germline V gene, CDR1 is MNHEY and CDR2 is SVGAGI. V dropped 6 bases and J dropped 0 bases, with 11 bases sitting between them. The CDR3 DNA reads as TGTGCCAGCAGCCGACAGCTATTGAACACTGAAGCTTTCTTT. Translated: CASSRQLLNTEAFF.

The CDR3 sequence is CASSSPPSGVIDTQYF. The CDR3 DNA follows: TGTGCCAGCAGTTCGCCTCCTAGCGGGGTCATAGATACGCAGTATTTT. The V gene is TRBV6-5, the J gene TRBJ2-3; 9 positions match TRBD2. CDR1 and CDR2 from the germline V gene are MNHEY and SVGAGI. The CDR3 is made up of 16 amino acids. V trimming: 4 bases; J trimming: 5 bases; junction bases outside the gene matches: 10.

The chain links TRBV6-5 to TRBJ2-5, with TRBD1 matching 9 bases. Looked up from germline, CDR1 is MNHEY and CDR2 is SVGAGI. Losses at the gene ends were 7 bases for V and 3 bases for J; bases not matched to a gene: 9. This CDR3 is built from 15 residues. The CDR3, as DNA: TGTGCCAGCAACGCACAGGGGGCACAAAAAGAGACCCAGTACTTC. It codes for CASNAQGAQKETQYF.

This clone has just one count. The chain is built from TRBV7-8 and TRBJ1-6; maybe TRBD1 (5 bases). The germline V gene has CDR1 SGHVS and CDR2 FQNEAQ. The V end was cut by 1 base, the J end by 7 bases, with 14 bases between. The CDR3 consists of 16 residues. The CDR3 protein is CASSLGGRVGNSPLHF. DNA for the CDR3: TGTGCCAGCAGCTTAGGGGGCCGCGTTGGCAATTCACCCCTCCACTTT.

The chain links TRBV7-2 to TRBJ2-3, with D maybe TRBD1 (6 bases). Trimming cost V 0 bases and J 5 bases, with 15 bases left between them. This CDR3 is 16 amino acids long. Looked up from germline, CDR1 is SGHTA and CDR2 is FQGNSA. CDR3 amino acids: CASSLAQGLYGDTQYF. CDR3 coding DNA: TGTGCCAGCAGCTTAGCGCAGGGGCTGTACGGAGATACGCAGTATTTT.

The rearrangement joins TRBV2 to TRBJ2-7; 8 positions match TRBD1. From germline, CDR1 is SNHLY and CDR2 FYNNEI. V lost 4 bases to trimming and J lost 4 bases; unmatched junction nucleotides: 6. The CDR3 has 14 amino acids. Here the CDR3 DNA reads TGTGCCAGCAGTGGGACAGGGCCGATATACGAGCAGTACTTC. Amino acids: CASSGTGPIYEQYF.

The V gene is TRBV19, the J gene TRBJ2-2, with D unresolved. The CDR3 runs 13 residues. Germline CDR1 reads LNHDA; CDR2 reads SQIVND (reference sequence). V lost 10 bases, J lost 6 bases, and 15 bases lay in between. This chain's CDR3 is CATRSSLAGELFF. The DNA for the CDR3 is TGTGCCACTCGGTCGAGTCTCGCCGGGGAGCTGTTTTTT.